The next 32 T cell receptor beta chains were all read from a single sample in a study of blood T cell repertoires in COVID-19 (dated by TCRdb to 2019 to 2021). Libraries were prepared through the immunoSEQ multiplex PCR assay. Drawn from immuneACCESS, this table holds only the in-frame rearrangements with V and J called that TCRdb kept. Clones are partly lost; checked studies trace under half to an unresolved V gene and leave the rest unexplained. This sample has 130,000 to 150,000 clones in its table, and around 83% of those were observed once. The ten top clones hold about 2.8% of the sample. The specimen sequenced was peripheral blood. The receptors derive from a human donor with acute or convalescent COVID-19. The donor label of this sample is uncertain.

This clone was seen only once. The chain couples TRBV5-4 to TRBJ1-2, with 7 bases lining up with TRBD1. This CDR3 contains 15 residues. The V gene's germline CDR1 is SGHNT and CDR2 YYREEE (reference sequence). The V gene end was trimmed by 3 bases and the J gene end by 7 bases; junction bases not matched to a gene: 12. In DNA form, the CDR3 reads TGTGCCAGCAGCTCAAGGACAGGAATCCAAGTTGGCTACACCTTC. Translating gives CASSSRTGIQVGYTF.

The rearrangement uses TRBV3-1 (or the pseudogene TRBV3-2) and TRBJ2-4; D is possibly TRBD2 (6 bases). Trimming took off 6 bases at V and 9 bases at J, with 18 bases between the two ends. There are 14 residues in the CDR3. Per germline, CDR1 LGHDT and CDR2 YNNKEL (reference sequence). Here the CDR3 reads CASSHSGFYGIQYF. The CDR3 DNA follows: TGTGCCAGCAGTCACAGCGGGTTTTATGGCATTCAGTACTTC.

In its sample, this clone was seen a few times. The rearrangement joins TRBV18 to TRBJ2-1, with a possible D match to TRBD1 (5 bases). Germline V CDR1 and CDR2: KGHSH, LQKENI. The CDR3 loop spans 16 amino acids. Trimming pared 0 bases from V and 3 bases from J, leaving 12 bases between. DNA of the CDR3: TGTGCCAGCTCACCACCAACTATGACAGTCTACAATGAGCAGTTCTTC. As protein: CASSPPTMTVYNEQFF.

This chain joins TRBV7-3 and TRBJ1-1; no firm D call. The V end lost 1 base, the J end lost 1 base, and 7 bases lay between the germline ends. Germline V CDR1 and CDR2: SGHTA, FQGTGA. The CDR3 is made up of 14 amino acids. The chain's CDR3 is CASSLRGENTEAFF. In DNA, the CDR3 is TGTGCCAGCAGCTTAAGAGGAGAGAACACTGAAGCTTTCTTT.

This chain connects TRBV5-8 to TRBJ2-1; D not certain. Germline V gives CDR1 SGHTS, CDR2 YDEGEE. Deletions cut 4 bases from V and 4 bases from J, with 9 bases between. The CDR3 consists of 13 residues. The CDR3: CASSPGAYNEQFF. Here the CDR3 DNA reads TGTGCCAGCAGCCCTGGTGCGTACAATGAGCAGTTCTTC.

The chain is built from TRBV2 and TRBJ2-2, with 9 positions matching TRBD2. Germline lookup yields CDR1 SNHLY and CDR2 FYNNEI. The CDR3 runs to 14 residues. Trimming removed 6 bases from V and 7 bases from J; junction bases left unmatched: 6. CDR3 DNA: TGTGCCAGCAGAATAGCGGGGGCGGACGGGGAGCTGTTTTTT. As protein: CASRIAGADGELFF.

The V and J genes are TRBV19 and TRBJ2-2; 10 nucleotides align to TRBD1. V lost 0 bases, J lost 4 bases, and 2 bases stayed unmatched. The CDR3 spans 16 residues. CDR1 is LNHDA, CDR2 SQIVND, per germline (reference sequence). In nucleotides, the CDR3 is TGTGCCAGTAGTATAGACTGGACAGGGGGCACCGGGGAGCTGTTTTTT. It codes for CASSIDWTGGTGELFF.

The chain uses TRBV29-1 and TRBJ1-2, with TRBD1 matching over 7 bases. With 4 bases clipped from V and 6 bases from J, the junction kept 11 bases outside the gene matches. The CDR3 is made up of 14 amino acids. Germline V gene lookup returns CDR1 SQVTM and CDR2 ANQGSEA. Here the CDR3 DNA reads TGCAGCGTTGCCCTCGGGACAGATTATAATGGCTACACCTTC. Translated: CSVALGTDYNGYTF.

The chain carries TRBV24-1 and TRBJ1-3; D call uncertain. V lost 12 bases to trimming and J lost 1 base, with 9 bases between them. Germline V gives CDR1 KGHDR, CDR2 SFDVKD. The CDR3 contains 12 residues. For the CDR3, the DNA is TGTGCCGCGCGGGGATCTGGAAACACCATATATTTT. Translating it yields CAARGSGNTIYF.

The chain carries TRBV9 and TRBJ2-7; 7 bases map to TRBD2. J lost 0 bases, V lost 0 bases, and 3 bases had no gene match. The CDR3 totals 15 residues. Germline values: CDR1 SGDLS, CDR2 YYNGEE. The CDR3 sequence is CASSVASGISYEQYF. In DNA form, the CDR3 reads TGTGCCAGCAGCGTAGCAAGCGGGATCTCCTACGAGCAGTACTTC.

CDR3 DNA sequence: TGTGCCAGCAGCGTAGCTAGGGACAGGGGTTACAATGAGCAGTTCTTC. Translated: CASSVARDRGYNEQFF. The J gene is TRBJ2-1, the V gene TRBV9; 10 bases fit TRBD1. The CDR3 covers 16 residues. The germline CDR1 and CDR2 sequences are SGDLS and YYNGEE. V was pared by 0 bases and J by 4 bases, with 4 bases of the junction left unmatched.

V is TRBV3-1 (or the pseudogene TRBV3-2) and J is TRBJ2-2, with D unresolved. The CDR3 totals 15 residues. Germline V gene data show CDR1 as LGHDT and CDR2 as YNNKEL (reference sequence). V was clipped by 0 bases and J by 4 bases, with 9 bases between them. The CDR3 protein is CASSQDRSGTGELFF. CDR3 in DNA: TGTGCCAGCAGCCAAGACAGGTCCGGCACCGGGGAGCTGTTTTTT.

V is TRBV10-3 and J is TRBJ1-2; D not resolved. Trimming pared 2 bases from V and 0 bases from J, leaving 7 bases between. This CDR3 comprises 14 residues. CDR1 ENHRY and CDR2 SYGVKD come from the germline V gene. The CDR3 here is CAISELSSNYGYTF. CDR3 in DNA: TGTGCCATCAGTGAGCTGAGTTCTAACTATGGCTACACCTTC.

The chain carries TRBV10-3 and TRBJ2-3, with a weak D call TRBD1 (6 bases). CDR1 and CDR2 from the germline V gene are ENHRY and SYGVKD. Deletions cut 11 bases from V and 2 bases from J, with 11 bases between. The CDR3 runs 12 residues. For the CDR3, the DNA is TGTGCCGCAACAGGGTCCACAGATACGCAGTATTTT. Protein sequence: CAATGSTDTQYF.

V and J are TRBV18 and TRBJ1-2; TRBD1 matches at 8 bases. Germline V gene lookup returns CDR1 KGHSH and CDR2 LQKENI. The CDR3 spans 19 residues. The V and J ends lost 1 base and 4 bases, in that order; junction bases with no gene match: 17. CDR3 nucleotide sequence: TGTGCCAGCTCACCACTCCCTTCCTCGCCGGGACAGGAGGGCTATGGCTACACCTTC. Amino acid sequence: CASSPLPSSPGQEGYGYTF.

The table lists this clone with a count of one. The chain carries TRBV4-3 and TRBJ2-1; possible D gene TRBD2, 6 bases. The germline V gene encodes CDR1 LGHNA and CDR2 YSLEER. The CDR3 is 17 residues long. With 3 bases removed from V and 4 bases from J, the gap between germline ends came to 19 bases. This CDR3 is CASSQDTGGANYNEQFF. DNA of the CDR3: TGCGCCAGCAGCCAGGATACTGGCGGGGCGAATTACAATGAGCAGTTCTTC.

The chain is built from TRBV7-9 and TRBJ2-5, with TRBD2 matching 9 bases. The CDR3 consists of 19 residues. J was trimmed by 5 bases and V by 5 bases; bases with no gene match: 21. Germline V CDR1 and CDR2: SEHNR, FQNEAQ (reference sequence). CDR3 coding DNA: TGTGCCAGCAGCCAAAGTCGGGCTAGCGGGAACTCCATGATGGAGACCCAGTACTTC. This codes for CASSQSRASGNSMMETQYF.

This sequence joins TRBV24-1 and TRBJ2-3; TRBD1 matches at 7 bases. Germline V gives CDR1 KGHDR, CDR2 SFDVKD. Trimming removed 9 bases from V and 4 bases from J; junction bases left unmatched: 6. CDR3 size: 13 residues. CDR3 loop: CATPPQGADTQYF. CDR3 nucleotides: TGTGCCACCCCCCCCCAGGGGGCAGATACGCAGTATTTT.

This clone was detected only once. The gene calls are TRBV7-9 and TRBJ1-2; no firm D call. CDR1 and CDR2 from the germline V gene are SEHNR and FQNEAQ (reference sequence). This CDR3 region has 17 residues. Deletions cut 5 bases from V and 3 bases from J, with 22 bases between. As DNA, the CDR3 is TGTGCCAGCAGCCCGGAGCTTTTTTTTTCGTTGGACTATGGCTACACCTTC. Its translation is CASSPELFFSLDYGYTF.

The genes are TRBV28 and TRBJ1-4; the match to TRBD1 covers 8 bases. J lost 0 bases, V lost 5 bases, and 11 bases had no gene match. This CDR3 comprises 18 residues. From germline, CDR1 is MDHEN and CDR2 SYDVKM. The CDR3 DNA follows: TGTGCCAGCAGTCCCGGACAGGGCCAGTGGGCAACTAATGAAAAACTGTTTTTT. Translating gives CASSPGQGQWATNEKLFF. The whole variable domain, remainder taken from reference TRBV28 and TRBJ1-4, is DVKVTQSSRYLVKRTGEKVFLECVQDMDHENMFWYRQDPGLGLRLIYFSYDVKMKEKGDIPEGYSVSREKKERFSLILESASTNQTSMYLCASSPGQGQWATNEKLFFGSGTQLSVL.

The V call is TRBV11-2, the J call TRBJ2-7, with D tentatively TRBD2 (5 bases). CDR1 is SGHAT and CDR2 is FQNNGV in the germline V gene. Trimming took 2 bases from V and 6 from J, leaving 11 bases between them. The CDR3 consists of 13 residues. The CDR3 nucleotides are TGTGCCAGCAGCTTACCTAGCTCCATCGAGCAGTACGTC. This encodes CASSLPSSIEQYV.

There are a few counts of this clone. The chain has TRBV6-4 and TRBJ1-1; tentative D call: TRBD1 (6 bases). CDR3 size: 16 residues. Trimming took off 0 bases at V and 1 base at J, with 12 bases between the two ends. Germline CDR1 and CDR2: MRHNA and SNTAGT. Here the CDR3 DNA reads TGTGCCAGCAGTGACTCGGTCGGGACACAGAACACTGAAGCTTTCTTT. It specifies CASSDSVGTQNTEAFF.

This chain links TRBV11-1 with TRBJ1-1; D possibly corresponds to TRBD1 (6 bases). The V end lost 1 base, the J end lost 2 bases, and 8 bases lay between the germline ends. This CDR3 is built from 14 residues. Germline V gene lookup returns CDR1 SGHAT and CDR2 FQDESV (reference sequence). The CDR3 sequence is CASSLGTDNTEAFF. The CDR3, as DNA: TGTGCCAGCAGCTTAGGGACAGACAACACTGAAGCTTTCTTT.

The CDR3 sequence: CASSYSSGRYNEQFF. The DNA of the CDR3 is TGTGCCAGCAGTTACTCTAGCGGGAGGTACAATGAGCAGTTCTTC. The V and J genes are TRBV6-2 or TRBV6-3 and TRBJ2-1, with 10 bases matching TRBD2. V trimming: 0 bases; J trimming: 4 bases; junction bases outside the gene matches: 0. Germline CDR1 MNHEY, CDR2 SVGEGT. The CDR3 is made up of 15 amino acids.

Here the CDR3 DNA reads TGCGCCAGCAGCCTCAGGGGGCAGAATAGCAATCAGCCCCAGCATTTT. Translated: CASSLRGQNSNQPQHF. The V call is TRBV4-1, the J call TRBJ1-5; TRBD1 agrees at 8 bases. The CDR3 runs 16 residues. Germline CDR1 and CDR2: MGHRA and YSYEKL. J lost 0 bases, V lost 4 bases, and 5 bases had no gene match.

This sequence joins TRBV3-1 (or the pseudogene TRBV3-2) and TRBJ2-3; D gene unclear. The CDR3 has 14 residues. Germline CDR1 and CDR2: LGHDT and YNNKEL (reference sequence). Trimming took 1 base from V and 6 from J, leaving 11 bases between them. CDR3 protein: CASSQGRSADTQYF. The DNA of the CDR3 is TGTGCCAGCAGCCAAGGAAGGAGCGCGGATACGCAGTATTTT.

The chain employs TRBV6-5 and TRBJ1-6; TRBD1 is a possible D gene (6 bases). Per germline, CDR1 MNHEY and CDR2 SVGAGI. V shed 4 bases and J shed 8 bases, with 9 bases lying between them. The CDR3 runs 13 residues. CDR3 region: CASSLPGDSPLHF. CDR3 nucleotide sequence: TGTGCCAGCAGTTTACCAGGGGATTCACCCCTCCACTTT.

J is TRBJ2-7 and V is TRBV9, with 9 bases identical to TRBD1. Germline loops: CDR1 SGDLS, CDR2 YYNGEE. This CDR3 is built from 17 residues. After removal of 0 bases from V and 3 bases from J, the junction contained 10 bases not matched to a gene. The CDR3 DNA sequence: TGTGCCAGCAGCGTAGGAAAAGGGACAGGGCGGAACTACGAGCAGTACTTC. Encoded protein: CASSVGKGTGRNYEQYF.

The rearrangement links TRBV19 to TRBJ2-5; 11 bases align to TRBD2. J gave up 1 base and V 8 bases, and 15 bases lay outside the gene matches. CDR3 size: 18 residues. Germline V gives CDR1 LNHDA, CDR2 SQIVND (reference sequence). The CDR3 DNA follows: TGTGCCAGTGCAAGGAGACCGGGACTAGCGGCCTTCCAAGAGACCCAGTACTTC. This codes for CASARRPGLAAFQETQYF.

The CDR3: CASSVVNLNRVEQYF. DNA of the CDR3: TGTGCCAGCAGCGTAGTCAACCTGAATCGGGTGGAGCAGTACTTC. J is TRBJ2-7 and V is TRBV9; unclear D gene. The CDR3 loop spans 15 amino acids. The V and J ends lost 0 bases and 7 bases respectively, with 17 bases between them. CDR1 is SGDLS, CDR2 YYNGEE, per germline. Filled out from reference TRBV9 and TRBJ2-7, the complete variable domain reads DSGVTQTPKHLITATGQRVTLRCSPRSGDLSVYWYQQSLDQGLQFLIQYYNGEERAKGNILERFSAQQFPDLHSELNLSSLELGDSALYFCASSVVNLNRVEQYFGPGTRLTVT.

This chain uses TRBV28 with TRBJ2-7, with 9 bases identical to TRBD2. Germline V gene lookup returns CDR1 MDHEN and CDR2 SYDVKM. The CDR3 spans 15 residues. The junction had 3 bases not matched to a gene; V was cut back by 1 base and J by 2 bases. The CDR3 sequence is CASSLSSGGTYEQYF. The CDR3, as DNA: TGTGCCAGCAGTTTATCGAGCGGGGGGACCTACGAGCAGTACTTC.

The rearrangement links TRBV28 to TRBJ1-2, with D hard to call. Looked up from germline, CDR1 is MDHEN and CDR2 is SYDVKM. V was pared by 8 bases and J by 3 bases, with 7 bases between. There are 11 residues in the CDR3. For the CDR3, the DNA is TGTGCCAGCGGAGTTTACTATGGCTACACCTTC. This encodes CASGVYYGYTF.